The 32 T cell receptor beta chains in this list originate from one sample, sequenced in a study of shared clonotypes between healthy human individuals. Here immunoSEQ multiplex PCR was the method, and the copy in TCRdb shows in-frame clones only, minus some. In the table there are over 150,000 clones, roughly 70% of which are singletons. The sample taken for sequencing was memory CD4+ T cells sorted from blood. Subset denoted: CD45RA-negative fraction. Receptors were obtained from a man under 40 in good health.

The chain couples TRBV11-2 to TRBJ2-7, with D hard to call. Germline assignment: CDR1 SGHAT and CDR2 FQNNGV. This CDR3 region has 15 residues. V lost 3 bases and J 4 bases, leaving 16 bases between the germline ends. The CDR3 DNA reads TGTGCCAGCAGCTTCACCCCAGGACCGAGGTACGAGCAGTACTTC. Translated, it gives CASSFTPGPRYEQYF. Drawing the rest from reference TRBV11-2 and TRBJ2-7, the complete variable domain is EAGVAQSPRYKIIEKRQSVAFWCNPISGHATLYWYQQILGQGPKLLIQFQNNGVVDDSQLPKDRFSAERLKGVDSTLKIQPAKLEDSAVYLCASSFTPGPRYEQYFGPGTRLTVT.

The genes are TRBV2 and TRBJ1-1, with unresolved D. The germline V gene encodes CDR1 SNHLY and CDR2 FYNNEI. The CDR3 loop spans 13 amino acids. Trimming cost V 3 bases and J 6 bases, with 11 bases left between them. DNA for the CDR3: TGTGCCAGCAGTGATTCAGCGGGTTCTGAAGCTTTCTTT. Protein: CASSDSAGSEAFF.

The V and J genes are TRBV7-2 and TRBJ2-1; 7 bases match TRBD1. The CDR3 runs 12 residues. The junction had 4 bases not matched to a gene; V was cut back by 5 bases and J by 9 bases. Germline lookup yields CDR1 SGHTA and CDR2 FQGNSA. The CDR3 DNA reads TGTGCCAGCAGCATCGACAGGGCTGAGCAGTTCTTC. Its protein product is CASSIDRAEQFF.

This chain connects TRBV7-2 to TRBJ2-2; 7 bases align to TRBD2. CDR1 is SGHTA and CDR2 is FQGNSA in the germline V gene. The CDR3 is 16 amino acids. The ends lost 1 base at V and 7 bases at J; junction bases unmatched: 9. The CDR3 sequence is CASSLDMASGYGELFF. The CDR3 DNA follows: TGTGCCAGCAGCTTAGACATGGCTAGCGGATACGGGGAGCTGTTTTTT.

This clone turned up a few times. The chain combines TRBV15 with TRBJ1-4; D gene ambiguous. CDR1 LNHNV and CDR2 YYDKDF come from the germline V gene (reference sequence). The CDR3 loop spans 15 amino acids. Trimming cost V 5 bases and J 0 bases, with 10 bases left between them. CDR3 in DNA: TGTGCCACCAGCGGAGCAGGCGCAACTAATGAAAAACTGTTTTTT. It translates to CATSGAGATNEKLFF.

The chain links TRBV11-2 to TRBJ2-7; TRBD2 might be the D (6 bases). V dropped 0 bases and J dropped 6 bases, with 18 bases sitting between them. The germline CDR1 and CDR2 sequences are SGHAT and FQNNGV. The CDR3 is 16 residues long. CDR3 amino acids: CASSLDLTARGREQYF. In nucleotides, the CDR3 is TGTGCCAGCAGCTTAGATCTTACTGCGCGGGGCCGCGAGCAGTACTTC. The full variable domain, its missing parts supplied by reference TRBV11-2 and TRBJ2-7, is EAGVAQSPRYKIIEKRQSVAFWCNPISGHATLYWYQQILGQGPKLLIQFQNNGVVDDSQLPKDRFSAERLKGVDSTLKIQPAKLEDSAVYLCASSLDLTARGREQYFGPGTRLTVT.

The gene calls are TRBV19 and TRBJ2-7; D is unresolved. The CDR3 runs to 15 residues. Germline V CDR1 and CDR2: LNHDA, SQIVND (reference sequence). Trimming shortened V by 1 base and J by 5 bases, and 15 bases separated the two germline ends. For the CDR3, the DNA is TGTGCCAGTAGTATAGCCCAAGACCCGTCGCACGAGCAGTACTTC. Translation gives CASSIAQDPSHEQYF.

The chain combines TRBV29-1 with TRBJ1-1; D is unclear. The V end lost 7 bases, the J end lost 1 base, and 13 bases lay between the germline ends. In germline, CDR1 is SQVTM, CDR2 ANQGSEA. This CDR3 contains 13 residues. The chain's CDR3 is CSARAGPNTEAFF. As DNA, the CDR3 is TGCAGCGCCCGGGCGGGTCCGAACACTGAAGCTTTCTTT. Based on the CDR3 plus reference TRBV29-1 and TRBJ1-1, the full variable domain is SAVISQKPSRDICQRGTSLTIQCQVDSQVTMMFWYRQQPGQSLTLIATANQGSEATYESGFVIDKFPISRPNLTFSTLTVSNMSPEDSSIYLCSARAGPNTEAFFGQGTRLTVV.

This clone was recorded a few times. The CDR3 DNA reads as TGCGCCAGCAGCCAAGCGGGACTAGCGGGAGAAAAAGACGAGCAGTACTTC. Its translation: CASSQAGLAGEKDEQYF. This sequence joins TRBV4-1 and TRBJ2-7; 14 nucleotides line up with TRBD2. The CDR3 spans 17 residues. The germline CDR1 and CDR2 sequences are MGHRA and YSYEKL. V lost 1 base, J lost 5 bases, and 7 bases stayed unmatched.

This clone was observed many times. The junction shows a germline mismatch at one end, possibly a read error. J is TRBJ1-2 and V is TRBV9; 9 bases fit TRBD1. Germline lookup yields CDR1 SGDLS and CDR2 YYNGEE. The CDR3 is 13 amino acids. This CDR3 is CASSVVGTGRPSF. CDR3 nucleotides: TGTGCCAGCAGCGTAGTCGGGACAGGGAGGCCATCTTTC. Complete variable domain (other parts from reference TRBV9 and TRBJ1-2): DSGVTQTPKHLITATGQRVTLRCSPRSGDLSVYWYQQSLDQGLQFLIQYYNGEERAKGNILERFSAQQFPDLHSELNLSSLELGDSALYFCASSVVGTGRPSFGSGTRLTVV.

The J gene is TRBJ2-7, the V gene TRBV7-9; D tentatively fits TRBD1 or TRBD2 (5 bases each). Trimming cost V 5 bases and J 6 bases, with 17 bases left between them. Germline CDR1 and CDR2: SEHNR and FQNEAQ (reference sequence). The CDR3 runs 14 residues. The CDR3: CASSLHREGIEQYF. CDR3 in DNA: TGTGCCAGCAGCCTCCACCGAGAGGGGATCGAGCAGTACTTC.

The chain employs TRBV7-2 and TRBJ2-5; 7 nucleotides line up with TRBD1. The CDR3 runs to 14 residues. The V segment lost 4 bases and the J segment 5 bases; nucleotides outside the gene matches: 7. Germline assignment: CDR1 SGHTA and CDR2 FQGNSA. CDR3 loop: CASSSTGWLETQYF. As DNA, the CDR3 is TGTGCCAGCAGCTCGACAGGGTGGTTGGAGACCCAGTACTTC.

V usage is TRBV18 and J usage is TRBJ2-7, with 7 nucleotides matching TRBD1. The J segment lost 0 bases and the V segment lost 4 bases, leaving 3 bases of the junction unmatched. The CDR3 totals 14 residues. Germline V gene sequence: CDR1 KGHSH, CDR2 LQKENI. The CDR3 coding sequence is TGTGCCAGCTCACTCACAGGGGCCTCCTACGAGCAGTACTTC. It is translated as CASSLTGASYEQYF.

The sample holds a few counts of this clone. The chain links TRBV28 to TRBJ2-1; TRBD1 is a possible D gene (6 bases). V lost 5 bases, J lost 6 bases, and 20 bases lay in between. CDR3 length: 16 amino acids. Germline CDR1 reads MDHEN; CDR2 reads SYDVKM. The CDR3 loop is CASSPRDTRSSNEQFF. CDR3 in DNA: TGTGCCAGCAGTCCCCGGGACACCAGGTCGAGCAATGAGCAGTTCTTC.

The rearrangement joins TRBV11-3 to TRBJ1-2; unclear D gene. Trimming left V 8 bases short and J 8 bases short, with 12 bases between. The germline V gene has CDR1 SGHNT and CDR2 YENEEA. The CDR3 extends over 11 amino acids. The CDR3 is CASRAGRGYTF. CDR3 DNA: TGTGCCAGCCGCGCAGGAAGAGGCTACACCTTC.

The rearrangement uses TRBV5-5 and TRBJ1-5; D may be TRBD1 (6 bases). Trimming pared 2 bases from V and 11 bases from J, leaving 20 bases between. Germline V gene data show CDR1 as SGHKS and CDR2 as YYEKEE (reference sequence). There are 15 residues in the CDR3. The CDR3 here is CASSLLGSTGASQHF. Here the CDR3 DNA reads TGTGCCAGCAGCTTACTGGGGTCTACGGGGGCGTCCCAGCATTTT.

This clone was counted a few times. The CDR3 sequence: CASSYFRGGYEQYF. DNA for the CDR3: TGTGCCAGCAGCTATTTTAGGGGAGGGTACGAGCAGTACTTC. The chain links TRBV7-2 to TRBJ2-7; 7 bases are a match to TRBD2. The germline gives CDR1 SGHTA, CDR2 FQGNSA. The CDR3 spans 14 residues. V lost 4 bases and J lost 4; bases outside the gene matches: 7.

This chain joins TRBV25-1 and TRBJ2-1, with D tentatively TRBD2 (6 bases). Germline CDR1 and CDR2: MGHDK and SYGVNS. The CDR3 runs to 15 residues. The germline V and J ends were trimmed by 6 bases and 6 bases, with 18 bases remaining between them. CDR3 nucleotides: TGTGCCAGCAGCGGTTTTGGGGGAGGTCGCAATGAGCAGTTCTTC. Protein sequence: CASSGFGGGRNEQFF.

This chain uses TRBV6-4 with TRBJ2-7, with D possibly called TRBD1 or TRBD2 (6 bases each). The CDR3 spans 12 residues. CDR1 and CDR2 from the germline V gene are MRHNA and SNTAGT. Trimming took 0 bases from V and 9 from J, leaving 9 bases between them. CDR3 loop: CASSDSGGRQYF. CDR3 nucleotides: TGTGCCAGCAGTGACTCAGGGGGGAGGCAGTACTTC.

The CDR3, as DNA: TGTGCCAGTAGTATAGGTTCGGGGGCGACCGAGACCCAGTACTTC. This encodes CASSIGSGATETQYF. This chain links TRBV19 with TRBJ2-5; D may match TRBD1 or TRBD2 (6 bases each). Germline CDR1 reads LNHDA; CDR2 reads SQIVND (reference sequence). The CDR3 contains 15 residues. The ends were cut back, 1 base at V and 5 bases at J, with 14 bases in the middle. Drawing the rest from reference TRBV19 and TRBJ2-5, the complete variable domain is DGGITQSPKYLFRKEGQNVTLSCEQNLNHDAMYWYRQDPGQGLRLIYYSQIVNDFQKGDIAEGYSVSREKKESFPLTVTSAQKNPTAFYLCASSIGSGATETQYFGPGTRLLVL.

This clone showed up just a few times. V usage is TRBV5-1 and J usage is TRBJ2-2; no firm D call. CDR1 is SGHRS and CDR2 is YFSETQ in the germline V gene. The CDR3 spans 17 residues. V was pared by 0 bases and J by 2 bases, with 14 bases between. As DNA, the CDR3 is TGCGCCAGCAGCTTGGCCCCAAGCCGCCGTAACACCGGGGAGCTGTTTTTT. Translated: CASSLAPSRRNTGELFF.

At least ten counts were recorded for this clone. The rearrangement uses TRBV6-5 and TRBJ2-5; 7 bases agree with TRBD2. This CDR3 comprises 15 residues. Germline lookup yields CDR1 MNHEY and CDR2 SVGAGI. V trimming: 0 bases; J trimming: 5 bases; junction bases outside the gene matches: 6. The CDR3 sequence is CASSYSAGTRETQYF. The CDR3, as DNA: TGTGCCAGCAGTTACTCAGCGGGAACGAGGGAGACCCAGTACTTC.

The V and J genes are TRBV25-1 and TRBJ2-1; 8 positions agree with TRBD1. V lost 6 bases and J lost 8; bases outside the gene matches: 9. The CDR3 is 14 amino acids. From germline, CDR1 is MGHDK and CDR2 SYGVNS. The CDR3 sequence is CASRELDREHEQFF. In DNA form, the CDR3 reads TGTGCCAGCAGGGAGCTGGACAGGGAGCATGAGCAGTTCTTC.

The CDR3 region is CASKENRGVNTEAFF. DNA for the CDR3: TGTGCCAGCAAAGAGAACAGGGGGGTGAACACTGAAGCTTTCTTT. The rearrangement uses TRBV19 and TRBJ1-1, with 8 bases lining up with TRBD1. V trimming: 9 bases; J trimming: 0 bases; junction bases outside the gene matches: 9. This CDR3 spans 15 amino acids. CDR1 and CDR2 (germline): LNHDA, SQIVND (reference sequence).

The rearrangement links TRBV11-3 to TRBJ1-1, with D possibly matching TRBD1 (5 bases). Germline-derived CDR1 and CDR2 are SGHNT and YENEEA. The CDR3 covers 15 residues. Trimming left V 5 bases short and J 3 bases short, with 16 bases between. CDR3 nucleotide sequence: TGTGCCAGCAGCCCGAGGGACCCCGGGGACACTGAAGCTTTCTTT. This sequence encodes CASSPRDPGDTEAFF.

The rearrangement joins TRBV11-2 to TRBJ1-2; D possibly corresponds to TRBD1 (5 bases). The CDR3 spans 13 residues. Trimming took 3 bases from V and 14 from J, leaving 19 bases between them. In germline, CDR1 is SGHAT, CDR2 FQNNGV. CDR3 protein: CASSFWDPRVSTF. CDR3 DNA sequence: TGTGCCAGCAGCTTTTGGGACCCCAGAGTCTCTACCTTC. The full variable domain, rest sourced from reference TRBV11-2 and TRBJ1-2, is EAGVAQSPRYKIIEKRQSVAFWCNPISGHATLYWYQQILGQGPKLLIQFQNNGVVDDSQLPKDRFSAERLKGVDSTLKIQPAKLEDSAVYLCASSFWDPRVSTFGSGTRLTVV.

This clone occurred many times. CDR3: CASRKIPNSYEQYF. CDR3 DNA: TGTGCCAGCCGCAAGATTCCAAACTCCTACGAGCAGTACTTC. The rearrangement uses TRBV11-2 and TRBJ2-7; D is unresolved. The CDR3 is 14 residues long. The V and J ends lost 8 bases and 0 bases respectively, with 14 bases between them. CDR1 and CDR2 (germline): SGHAT, FQNNGV.

This clone was observed a handful of times. V gene TRBV30 combines with J gene TRBJ1-5; D is unclear. The CDR3 consists of 12 residues. Germline CDR1 and CDR2: GTSNPN and SVGIG (reference sequence). The V gene lost 1 base and the J gene lost 8 bases, with 9 bases spanning the gap. This CDR3 reads CAWSAAGKPQHF. The DNA of the CDR3 is TGTGCCTGGAGTGCAGCCGGAAAGCCCCAGCATTTT.

Only a few counts were recorded for this clone. The genes are TRBV28 and TRBJ1-5; 10 positions agree with TRBD1. There are 19 residues in the CDR3. Unmatched junction bases numbered 15, after V lost 5 bases and J lost 2 bases. From germline, CDR1 is MDHEN and CDR2 SYDVKM. The CDR3 sequence is CASSPFRDRGEGGNQPQHF. As DNA, the CDR3 is TGTGCCAGCAGTCCCTTCCGGGACAGGGGTGAGGGGGGCAATCAGCCCCAGCATTTT.

This clone showed up just a few times. The V and J genes are TRBV18 and TRBJ2-6, with no clear D. The CDR3 has 15 residues. From germline, CDR1 is KGHSH and CDR2 LQKENI. Between the trimmed V and J ends, which lost 3 bases and 2 bases, there was a span of 8 bases. CDR3 sequence reads: CASSPSQAGANVLTF. The CDR3 bases are TGTGCCAGCTCACCTAGCCAGGCTGGGGCCAACGTCCTGACTTTC. Based on the CDR3 plus reference TRBV18 and TRBJ2-6, the full variable domain is NAGVMQNPRHLVRRRGQEARLRCSPMKGHSHVYWYRQLPEEGLKFMVYLQKENIIDESGMPKERFSAEFPKEGPSILRIQQVVRGDSAAYFCASSPSQAGANVLTFGAGSRLTVL.

The genes are TRBV5-4 and TRBJ2-3; D is ambiguous. Germline CDR1 is SGHNT and CDR2 is YYREEE (reference sequence). There are 12 residues in the CDR3. Deletions cut 7 bases from V and 1 base from J, with 7 bases between. CDR3 region: CASSDRTDTQYF. The CDR3 DNA reads TGTGCCAGCTCGGACCGCACAGATACGCAGTATTTT.

The gene calls are TRBV4-3 and TRBJ2-1, with TRBD2 matching 11 bases. The CDR3 extends over 15 amino acids. V lost 1 base, J lost 13 bases, and 9 bases stayed unmatched. Germline CDR1 and CDR2: LGHNA and YSLEER. CDR3 DNA sequence: TGCGCCAGCAGCCAAGGGACTAGCGGGCGCTCCTCCCAGTTCTTC. Translation: CASSQGTSGRSSQFF.